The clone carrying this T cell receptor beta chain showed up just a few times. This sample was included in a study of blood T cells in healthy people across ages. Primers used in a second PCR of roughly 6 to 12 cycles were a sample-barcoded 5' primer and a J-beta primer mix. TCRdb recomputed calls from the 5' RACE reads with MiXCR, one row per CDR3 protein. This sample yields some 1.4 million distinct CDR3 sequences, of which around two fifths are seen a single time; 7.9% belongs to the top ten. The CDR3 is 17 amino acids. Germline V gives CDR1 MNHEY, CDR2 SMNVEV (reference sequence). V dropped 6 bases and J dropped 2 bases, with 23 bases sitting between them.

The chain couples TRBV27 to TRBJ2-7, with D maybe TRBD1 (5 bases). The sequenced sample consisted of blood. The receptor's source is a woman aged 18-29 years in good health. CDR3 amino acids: CASSTEMLSTVPYEQYF. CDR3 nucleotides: TGTGCCAGCAGCACCGAAATGCTGTCGACAGTCCCCTACGAGCAGTACTTC.